The rows below give T cell receptor beta chains drawn from one sample of a study of blood T cells in healthy people across ages. Using its own MiXCR run on the 5' RACE reads, TCRdb lists one record per CDR3 protein. The sample lists roughly 1,300,000 distinct CDR3 sequences, almost 60% occurring once. Sequenced: blood. All receptors come from a man younger than 35 in good health. Both conserved end residues are part of each CDR3. The D gene is left open where the match is weak. Expanded clones get a size class; other rows say once, few or many, or leave the size out.

TRBJ2-2 17 . TRBV15 few TGTGCCACCAGCATGGGAGTACTAGCAGATAACACCGGGGAGCTGTTTTTT CATSMGVLADNTGELFF
TRBJ1-1 12 . TRBV29-1 once TGCAGCGTTCTAACAGGGAAAACTGAAGCTTTCTTT CSVLTGKTEAFF
TRBJ2-7 14 TRBD2 TRBV6-2/TRBV6-3 few TGTGCCAGCACTGGCCGGGACTATTCGTACGAGCAGTACTTC CASTGRDYSYEQYF
TRBJ2-1 12 . TRBV27 . TGTGCCAGCGGAACGGGCAGAAATGAGCAGTTCTTC CASGTGRNEQFF
TRBJ1-3 16 TRBD1 TRBV10-3 . TGTGCCATCAGTGCTGGGGACAGGGGCTCTGGAAACACCATATATTTT CAISAGDRGSGNTIYF
TRBJ2-3 18 TRBD1 TRBV29-1 . TGCAGCGTTGAAGATTTAGGACAGGGGGCCTACCGCACAGATACGCAGTATTTT CSVEDLGQGAYRTDTQYF
TRBJ2-7 13 . TRBV21-1 . TGTGCCAGCAGGGGACAGTTCTCCTACGAGCAGTACTTC CASRGQFSYEQYF
TRBJ1-4 14 TRBD1 TRBV28 few TGTGCCAGCAGTTTGGGAGGGGGCTTTGAAAAACTGTTTTTT CASSLGGGFEKLFF
TRBJ2-7 14 . TRBV7-6 few TGTGCCAGCAGCTTAGTACGGGGAGGTAACGAGCAGTACTTC CASSLVRGGNEQYF
TRBJ2-7 14 . TRBV28 . TGTGCCAGCAGTTTTCTGAGCGTATCCTACGAGCAGTACTTC CASSFLSVSYEQYF